The sequence of this TCR beta chain was determined in a study of T cell repertoires in cytomegalovirus infection (dated by TCRdb to between 2017 and 2020). Study-level background: The peptide stimulations were aimed at well-studied HLA-B-restricted epitopes as well as recently identified HLA-C-restricted CMV epitopes, whose presentation resists viral immunomodulation. The HLA type of each donor mattered for the analysis, because public TCR beta signatures pointed to carriage of CMV infection along with the matching HLA type. The paper's findings and limits, for the study overall: The ex vivo response was dominated by HLA-C-restricted CMV-specific TCR beta clonotypes, which also provided the single most frequent clonotype in two of eight donors. Carriers of CMV infection plus the relevant HLA type were discriminated by the cumulative frequency of public TCR beta family members in the study cohort and in an independent roughly 400-donor cohort.

This specimen's treatment or condition label, interpreted: in vitro stimulation with specific CMV peptide epitopes to enrich CMV-specific T cells. Via the germline V gene, CDR1 is SGHDT and CDR2 YYEEEE. The CDR3 runs 15 amino acids, cysteine and phenylalanine included. The sequence is cut down to CDR3 DNA, 45 bases in frame from base 1. The junction carries 15 bases between V and J, which are trimmed by 5 bases and 3 bases respectively. The sequencer listed for this sample is Illumina HiSeq 1500. TCRdb's own reprocessing of the public reads used fastp at Q25 and MiXCR and kept productive beta chains. All rows with the same CDR3 protein become a single entry with the most common DNA and genes. The table for this sample lists about half a million distinct CDR3 sequences; 40% to 50% of them were counted only once. The top ten clonotypes cover approximately 40% of the sample. As for this clonotype: The antigen it binds to is not known. Base-call qualities are not available, and no considerably larger clone is one nucleotide away.

Source: cultured PBMCs, taken from culture after CMV antigen stimulation. This receptor was obtained from a human donor in good health (CMV status not recorded). Some clones in this sample may be carry-over from other donors' samples. This chain joins TRBV5-6 to TRBJ1-5, with an unclear D gene assignment. The sequenced DNA: TGTGCCAGCAGGTCCTACGTACTTAACAATCAGCCCCAGCATTTT. Its coded protein is CASRSYVLNNQPQHF.